A single sample is the source of the 20 T cell receptor beta chains below, sequenced in a study of T cells in tuberculosis. Only in-frame clones appear in the TCRdb table, and some are missing; sequencing was by immunoSEQ multiplex PCR. The table includes some 41,000 clones, approximately 94% detected once. Sample: PBMCs. The receptors come from a donor aged 10-29 years with latent tuberculosis or without tuberculosis infection. Some clones in this sample may be carry-over from other donors' samples.

The genes are TRBV6-5 and TRBJ1-1; D gene unclear. The CDR3 extends over 15 amino acids. From germline, CDR1 is MNHEY and CDR2 SVGAGI. Trimming stripped 2 bases from V and 1 base from J, with 11 bases between. CDR3 loop: CASSYRERANTEAFF. The CDR3 DNA follows: TGTGCCAGCAGTTACAGGGAGAGGGCGAACACTGAAGCTTTCTTT.

CDR3 amino acids: CASSWTDSGNTIYF. The CDR3 bases are TGTGCCAGCAGCTGGACAGACTCTGGAAACACCATATATTTT. This chain connects TRBV7-2 to TRBJ1-3, with D possibly being TRBD1 (6 bases). V was pared by 4 bases and J by 0 bases, with 7 bases between. The CDR3 is made up of 14 amino acids. Germline loops: CDR1 SGHTA, CDR2 FQGNSA.

This clone was seen just once. Here the CDR3 DNA reads TGTGCCAGCAGCTTACTAGCGGGGGGGAATTTGAATGAGCAGTTCTTC. This codes for CASSLLAGGNLNEQFF. The chain couples TRBV11-2 to TRBJ2-1; TRBD2 matches at 12 bases. The germline CDR1 and CDR2 sequences are SGHAT and FQNNGV. J lost 7 bases, V lost 2 bases, and 6 bases had no gene match. CDR3 length equals 16 residues.

The V and J genes are TRBV2 and TRBJ2-7; 7 nucleotides line up with TRBD1. Germline V gene sequence: CDR1 SNHLY, CDR2 FYNNEI. The CDR3 length is 14 residues. V dropped 8 bases and J dropped 5; count of bases not matched to a gene: 12. CDR3 region: CASSDRAISDEQYF. In nucleotides, the CDR3 is TGTGCCAGCTCAGACAGGGCCATTAGCGACGAGCAGTACTTC. The variable domain in full, completed from reference TRBV2 and TRBJ2-7, reads EPEVTQTPSHQVTQMGQEVILRCVPISNHLYFYWYRQILGQKVEFLVSFYNNEISEKSEIFDDQFSVERPDGSNFTLKIRSTKLEDSAMYFCASSDRAISDEQYFGPGTRLTVT.

J is TRBJ2-2 and V is TRBV5-6; 8 bases agree with TRBD2. The ends lost 4 bases at V and 1 base at J; junction bases unmatched: 9. CDR1 and CDR2 from the germline V gene are SGHDT and YYEEEE. The CDR3 sequence is 17 residues long. DNA of the CDR3: TGTGCCAGCAGCCCCCGGGAGGCGGGGGGGAACACCGGGGAGCTGTTTTTT. It codes for CASSPREAGGNTGELFF.

CDR3 region: CSVDRGEDYGYTF. The CDR3 DNA reads as TGCAGCGTCGACAGGGGGGAGGACTATGGCTACACCTTC. The chain recombines TRBV29-1 with TRBJ1-2; 9 bases line up with TRBD1. The V gene end was trimmed by 6 bases and the J gene end by 3 bases; junction bases not matched to a gene: 5. This CDR3 is built from 13 residues. CDR1 is SQVTM, CDR2 ANQGSEA, per germline.

The chain joins TRBV2 to TRBJ1-5; D may be TRBD1 (6 bases). Germline assignment: CDR1 SNHLY and CDR2 FYNNEI. Trimming took 8 bases from V and 0 from J, leaving 11 bases between them. The CDR3 is 14 amino acids. This chain's CDR3 is CASGTGNSNQPQHF. DNA of the CDR3: TGTGCCAGCGGTACAGGGAATAGCAATCAGCCCCAGCATTTT.

The rearrangement uses TRBV10-1 and TRBJ2-5; 9 nucleotides align to TRBD1. Trimming removed 0 bases from V and 3 bases from J; junction bases left unmatched: 5. CDR3 length: 16 residues. CDR1 is WNHNN, CDR2 SYGVQD, per germline (reference sequence). The CDR3 here is CASSESGQGLEETQYF. DNA for the CDR3: TGCGCCAGCAGTGAGTCGGGACAGGGACTGGAAGAGACCCAGTACTTC.

The CDR3 reads CSVDRLAGGASMFF. DNA of the CDR3: TGCAGCGTTGATCGTCTAGCGGGGGGGGCGAGTATGTTCTTC. The chain has TRBV29-1 and TRBJ2-1; 12 nucleotides align to TRBD2. Germline lookup yields CDR1 SQVTM and CDR2 ANQGSEA. This CDR3 contains 14 residues. The ends lost 3 bases at V and 15 bases at J; junction bases unmatched: 12.

This chain uses TRBV7-9 with TRBJ1-3; TRBD1 is a possible D gene (5 bases). Trimming took off 3 bases at V and 0 bases at J, with 18 bases between the two ends. CDR1 is SEHNR, CDR2 FQNEAQ, per germline (reference sequence). The CDR3 is 18 residues long. The CDR3: CASSFSGGGTTSGNTIYF. The CDR3, as DNA: TGTGCCAGCAGCTTTTCGGGCGGGGGAACCACCTCTGGAAACACCATATATTTT.

This chain joins TRBV7-2 and TRBJ1-1, with 8 bases matching TRBD1. Germline V gene data show CDR1 as SGHTA and CDR2 as FQGNSA. The CDR3 consists of 14 residues. The V segment lost 3 bases and the J segment 8 bases; nucleotides outside the gene matches: 8. The CDR3 sequence is CASSLKTGVAEAFF. CDR3 in DNA: TGTGCCAGCAGCTTGAAGACAGGGGTTGCGGAAGCTTTCTTT. The variable domain in full, with the rest retrieved from reference TRBV7-2 and TRBJ1-1, is GAGVSQSPSNKVTEKGKDVELRCDPISGHTALYWYRQSLGQGLEFLIYFQGNSAPDKSGLPSDRFSAERTGGSVSTLTIQRTQQEDSAVYLCASSLKTGVAEAFFGQGTRLTVV.

J is TRBJ1-1 and V is TRBV30, with 7 nucleotides matching TRBD1. This CDR3 is 14 amino acids long. In germline, CDR1 is GTSNPN, CDR2 SVGIG (reference sequence). Trimming removed 0 bases from V and 4 bases from J; junction bases left unmatched: 5. Here the CDR3 DNA reads TGTGCCTGGAGTGTATCAACAGGGGTCACTGAAGCTTTCTTT. Its protein is CAWSVSTGVTEAFF.

The chain couples TRBV27 to TRBJ2-5, with 8 bases fitting TRBD1. This CDR3 has 15 residues. The V gene's germline CDR1 is MNHEY and CDR2 SMNVEV (reference sequence). The junction had 8 bases not matched to a gene; V was cut back by 5 bases and J by 3 bases. DNA for the CDR3: TGTGCCAGCAGTACTCCAGCAGGGGGCGAAGAGACCCAGTACTTC. Translation gives CASSTPAGGEETQYF.

J is TRBJ1-1 and V is TRBV5-4, with D maybe TRBD1 (6 bases). The ends were cut back, 8 bases at V and 0 bases at J, with 20 bases in the middle. This CDR3 has 16 residues. In germline, CDR1 is SGHNT, CDR2 YYREEE (reference sequence). As DNA, the CDR3 is TGTGCCAGTAGCCCGTCACCCAGGGGCCTGAACACTGAAGCTTTCTTT. Translating it yields CASSPSPRGLNTEAFF. The full variable domain, its missing parts supplied by reference TRBV5-4 and TRBJ1-1, is ETGVTQSPTHLIKTRGQQVTLRCSSQSGHNTVSWYQQALGQGPQFIFQYYREEENGRGNFPPRFSGLQFPNYSSELNVNALELDDSALYLCASSPSPRGLNTEAFFGQGTRLTVV.

V usage is TRBV21-1 and J usage is TRBJ2-1; whether TRBD2, the table's D call, matches the DNA was not checked. TRBV21-1 is given as a pseudogene. CDR3 size: 21 residues. The CDR3 sequence: CASSTLHPSGGPWGLYNEQFF. CDR3 nucleotide sequence: TGTGCCAGCAGCACTTTACACCCTAGCGGGGGGCCCTGGGGTCTCTACAATGAGCAGTTCTTC.

The chain links TRBV11-2 to TRBJ2-7, with 7 bases identical to TRBD1. The CDR3 is 14 amino acids. The junction had 7 bases not matched to a gene; V was cut back by 5 bases and J by 3 bases. Looked up from germline, CDR1 is SGHAT and CDR2 is FQNNGV. CDR3 sequence: CASSLSGQNYEQYF. CDR3 nucleotides: TGTGCCAGCAGCCTATCGGGACAGAACTACGAGCAGTACTTC.

The V gene is TRBV30, the J gene TRBJ1-3; D perhaps matches TRBD1 (6 bases). V shed 1 base and J shed 4 bases, with 8 bases lying between them. CDR3 size: 13 residues. Germline values: CDR1 GTSNPN, CDR2 SVGIG (reference sequence). CDR3 residues: CAWSAGVGNTIYF. DNA for the CDR3: TGTGCCTGGAGTGCAGGGGTCGGAAACACCATATATTTT. Full variable domain (missing parts from reference TRBV30 and TRBJ1-3): SQTIHQWPATLVQPVGSPLSLECTVEGTSNPNLYWYRQAAGRGLQLLFYSVGIGQISSEVPQNLSASRPQDRQFILSSKKLLLSDSGFYLCAWSAGVGNTIYFGEGSWLTVV.

This clone has only one observation. The genes are TRBV7-2 and TRBJ1-6, with D possibly TRBD1 on 5 matching bases. The CDR3 covers 14 residues. The V and J ends lost 4 bases and 10 bases respectively, with 14 bases between them. Germline V lookup: CDR1 SGHTA, CDR2 FQGNSA. CDR3 protein: CASSSRESISPLHF. The CDR3 coding sequence is TGTGCCAGCAGCTCCAGGGAATCGATCTCACCCCTCCACTTT.

V and J are TRBV7-2 and TRBJ2-1; 10 positions agree with TRBD1. V gave up 5 bases and J gave up 6 bases; unmatched junction bases: 10. The CDR3 spans 16 residues. CDR1 and CDR2 (germline): SGHTA, FQGNSA. The CDR3 reads CASSLRPGQGLNEQFF. The CDR3 DNA reads as TGTGCCAGCAGCCTTCGACCGGGACAGGGGCTCAATGAGCAGTTCTTC. The variable domain in full, with the rest retrieved from reference TRBV7-2 and TRBJ2-1, is GAGVSQSPSNKVTEKGKDVELRCDPISGHTALYWYRQSLGQGLEFLIYFQGNSAPDKSGLPSDRFSAERTGGSVSTLTIQRTQQEDSAVYLCASSLRPGQGLNEQFFGPGTRLTVL.

This chain links TRBV5-1 with TRBJ2-7; TRBD1 agrees at 8 bases. The germline CDR1 and CDR2 sequences are SGHRS and YFSETQ. V was clipped by 0 bases and J by 6 bases; unmatched bases: 8. The CDR3 covers 15 residues. This chain's CDR3 is CASSLGQGSLFEQYF. DNA for the CDR3: TGCGCCAGCAGCTTGGGACAGGGGAGTTTGTTCGAGCAGTACTTC.